The entry below gives a single T cell receptor (beta chain) sequence along with its context. These data come from a study of technical replicates of blood from a handful of donors. CDR1 and CDR2 from the germline V gene are SEHNR and FQNEAQ (reference sequence). With 5 bases clipped from V and 7 bases from J, the junction kept 15 bases outside the gene matches. This CDR3 is built from 18 residues. Sequencing used immunoSEQ multiplex PCR; TCRdb keeps in-frame clones, though not all of them. There are tens of thousands of clones in the sample; over 85% occur only once, and over 2.5% lies in the top ten.

Sequenced sample: PBMCs. This clonotype was sampled from a human donor in good health. Some clones in this sample may be carry-over from other donors' samples. The V and J genes are TRBV7-9 and TRBJ1-6; 9 bases fit TRBD1. Here the CDR3 reads CASSQVLTGTGMNSPLHF. CDR3 nucleotide sequence: TGTGCCAGCAGCCAAGTACTCACCGGGACAGGGATGAATTCACCCCTCCACTTT. The full variable domain, with the rest looked up from reference TRBV7-9 and TRBJ1-6, is DTGVSQNPRHKITKRGQNVTFRCDPISEHNRLYWYRQTLGQGPEFLTYFQNEAQLEKSRLLSDRFSAERPKGSFSTLEIQRTEQGDSAMYLCASSQVLTGTGMNSPLHFGNGTRLTVT.